This is a list of T cell receptor beta chains from one sample in a study of sequential checkpoint blockade in melanoma. Clones were read by immunoSEQ multiplex PCR, and TCRdb kept only the in-frame ones, dropping some. The data hold over 2,500 clones, with 22% observed a single time. Source: tumor tissue (inferred from file names), taken from a patient given nivolumab and ipilimumab in sequence. The receptors were sampled from a human donor with melanoma. Both conserved end residues are trimmed from each CDR3. Size is omitted from some rows. Given values are once, few, many or a class for expanded clones.

cdr3_length: 12; clone_size: few; v_call: TRBV11-3; j_call: TRBJ1-1; cdr3_aa: ASSPSGANTEAF
cdr3_length: 12; clone_size: -; v_call: TRBV30; j_call: TRBJ2-7; cdr3_aa: AWSVRGTGREQY
cdr3_length: 14; clone_size: few; v_call: TRBV18; j_call: TRBJ1-4; cdr3_aa: ASSPRAATGDEKLF
cdr3_length: 11; clone_size: -; v_call: TRBV18; j_call: TRBJ2-5; cdr3_aa: ASSPSYQETQY
cdr3_length: 11; clone_size: medium-sized; v_call: TRBV6-8; j_call: TRBJ1-5; cdr3_aa: ASTSGMGQPQH
cdr3_length: 12; clone_size: -; v_call: TRBV6-8; j_call: TRBJ1-6; cdr3_aa: ASCLTEGNSPLH
cdr3_length: 10; clone_size: -; v_call: TRBV29-1; j_call: TRBJ1-1; cdr3_aa: SIGQGSTEAF
cdr3_length: 13; clone_size: -; v_call: TRBV18; j_call: TRBJ2-5; cdr3_aa: ASSPPGQGIETQY
cdr3_length: 9; clone_size: many; v_call: TRBV6-7; j_call: TRBJ2-1; cdr3_aa: ASSFGNEQF
cdr3_length: 13; clone_size: medium-sized; v_call: TRBV11-3; j_call: TRBJ2-2; cdr3_aa: ASSLLREGTGELF
cdr3_length: 12; clone_size: -; v_call: TRBV30; j_call: TRBJ1-5; cdr3_aa: AWSVWGGNQPQH
cdr3_length: 11; clone_size: -; v_call: TRBV19; j_call: TRBJ1-2; cdr3_aa: ASIQQGAGGYT
cdr3_length: 12; clone_size: few; v_call: TRBV6-8; j_call: TRBJ1-3; cdr3_aa: ASKPVYSGNTIY
cdr3_length: 12; clone_size: -; v_call: TRBV19; j_call: TRBJ1-6; cdr3_aa: ASSGRVLNSPLH
cdr3_length: 12; clone_size: medium-sized; v_call: TRBV6-8; j_call: TRBJ2-2; cdr3_aa: ASSQGANTGELF
cdr3_length: 14; clone_size: few; v_call: TRBV12-2; j_call: TRBJ2-6; cdr3_aa: AGTGGYYTGANVLT
cdr3_length: 12; clone_size: -; v_call: TRBV11-3; j_call: TRBJ1-3; cdr3_aa: ASSRTTIGNTIY
cdr3_length: 13; clone_size: few; v_call: TRBV6-8; j_call: TRBJ1-3; cdr3_aa: ASSGDGRGGNTIY
cdr3_length: 13; clone_size: -; v_call: TRBV4-1; j_call: TRBJ2-1; cdr3_aa: ASSLTSGGRNEQF
cdr3_length: 13; clone_size: few; v_call: TRBV6-8; j_call: TRBJ2-2; cdr3_aa: ASSYGTRYTGELF
cdr3_length: 12; clone_size: -; v_call: TRBV5-1; j_call: TRBJ1-2; cdr3_aa: ASSGTGTTYGYT
cdr3_length: 13; clone_size: many; v_call: TRBV11-3; j_call: TRBJ2-3; cdr3_aa: ASSSSGQFSDTQY
cdr3_length: 12; clone_size: -; v_call: TRBV28; j_call: TRBJ2-5; cdr3_aa: ASSLGTVEETQY
cdr3_length: 12; clone_size: medium-sized; v_call: TRBV6-8; j_call: TRBJ2-3; cdr3_aa: ASAGTGSTDTQY
cdr3_length: 13; clone_size: once; v_call: TRBV5-1; j_call: TRBJ2-3; cdr3_aa: ASSLEGDRGGTQY
cdr3_length: 14; clone_size: -; v_call: TRBV15; j_call: TRBJ2-1; cdr3_aa: ATSPRDRVSYNEQF
cdr3_length: 14; clone_size: -; v_call: TRBV14; j_call: TRBJ2-7; cdr3_aa: ASSARQGIILYEQY
cdr3_length: 14; clone_size: medium-sized; v_call: TRBV12-5; j_call: TRBJ2-7; cdr3_aa: ASTSSAGTGGHEQY
cdr3_length: 17; clone_size: large; v_call: TRBV4-1; j_call: TRBJ1-4; cdr3_aa: ASSQIPGQGESTNEKLF
cdr3_length: 13; clone_size: -; v_call: TRBV4-1; j_call: TRBJ1-2; cdr3_aa: ASSAMMGGLYGYT
cdr3_length: 13; clone_size: few; v_call: TRBV30; j_call: TRBJ2-1; cdr3_aa: AWSVGREGLGEQF
cdr3_length: 11; clone_size: few; v_call: TRBV30; j_call: TRBJ1-2; cdr3_aa: AWSLQNYYGYT
cdr3_length: 12; clone_size: -; v_call: TRBV30; j_call: TRBJ1-6; cdr3_aa: AWIGESYNSPLH
cdr3_length: 13; clone_size: -; v_call: TRBV9; j_call: TRBJ1-6; cdr3_aa: ASRIRDPGDSPLH
cdr3_length: 11; clone_size: -; v_call: TRBV29-1; j_call: TRBJ2-1; cdr3_aa: SVVLVLRSEQF
cdr3_length: 13; clone_size: -; v_call: TRBV19; j_call: TRBJ2-7; cdr3_aa: ASSMGGVQGYEQY
cdr3_length: 13; clone_size: few; v_call: TRBV19; j_call: TRBJ1-5; cdr3_aa: ASSGGTVSNQPQH
cdr3_length: 13; clone_size: few; v_call: TRBV6-8; j_call: TRBJ1-2; cdr3_aa: ASSEEGQGFDGYT
cdr3_length: 13; clone_size: -; v_call: TRBV5-1; j_call: TRBJ2-7; cdr3_aa: ASSFRGYPSYEQY
cdr3_length: 14; clone_size: few; v_call: TRBV19; j_call: TRBJ2-1; cdr3_aa: ASSTPGVSSYNEQF
cdr3_length: 13; clone_size: few; v_call: TRBV6-8; j_call: TRBJ2-7; cdr3_aa: ASSLSVGFAYEQY
cdr3_length: 11; clone_size: few; v_call: TRBV23-1; j_call: TRBJ1-1; cdr3_aa: ASSSTQNTEAF
cdr3_length: 12; clone_size: few; v_call: TRBV30; j_call: TRBJ2-6; cdr3_aa: AWTHLSGANVLT
cdr3_length: 13; clone_size: medium-sized; v_call: TRBV19; j_call: TRBJ1-2; cdr3_aa: ASSRDRTGDYGYT
cdr3_length: 12; clone_size: medium-sized; v_call: TRBV6-8; j_call: TRBJ1-5; cdr3_aa: ASSSMYSNQPQH
cdr3_length: 13; clone_size: -; v_call: TRBV6-8; j_call: TRBJ1-1; cdr3_aa: ASSRNPTELYQAF
cdr3_length: 10; clone_size: -; v_call: TRBV30; j_call: TRBJ2-5; cdr3_aa: AWSVTQETQY
cdr3_length: 14; clone_size: few; v_call: TRBV6-8; j_call: TRBJ1-4; cdr3_aa: ASRGQGGVTNEKLF
cdr3_length: 12; clone_size: few; v_call: TRBV6-8; j_call: TRBJ2-7; cdr3_aa: ASRKTGQSYEQY
cdr3_length: 12; clone_size: medium-sized; v_call: TRBV11-3; j_call: TRBJ2-7; cdr3_aa: ASSLTDGAYEQY
cdr3_length: 15; clone_size: many; v_call: TRBV11-3; j_call: TRBJ1-1; cdr3_aa: ASSPSPRGTSNTEAF
cdr3_length: 11; clone_size: few; v_call: TRBV14; j_call: TRBJ1-1; cdr3_aa: ASSQEMGTEAF
cdr3_length: 15; clone_size: -; v_call: TRBV11-3; j_call: TRBJ1-1; cdr3_aa: ASSSTKNPGRATEAF
cdr3_length: 12; clone_size: -; v_call: TRBV11-3; j_call: TRBJ1-2; cdr3_aa: ASSPRIGLSGYT
cdr3_length: 14; clone_size: -; v_call: TRBV6-8; j_call: TRBJ2-2; cdr3_aa: ASSLGQGRDTGELF